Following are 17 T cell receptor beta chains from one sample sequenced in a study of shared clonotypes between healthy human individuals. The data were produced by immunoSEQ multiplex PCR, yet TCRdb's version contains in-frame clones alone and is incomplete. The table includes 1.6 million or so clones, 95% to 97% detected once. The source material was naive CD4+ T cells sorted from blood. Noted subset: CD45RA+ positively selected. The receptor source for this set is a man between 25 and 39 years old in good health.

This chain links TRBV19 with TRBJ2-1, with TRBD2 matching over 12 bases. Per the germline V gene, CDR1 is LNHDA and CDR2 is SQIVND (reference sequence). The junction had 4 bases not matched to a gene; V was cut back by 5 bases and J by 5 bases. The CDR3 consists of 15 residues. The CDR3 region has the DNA TGTGCCAGTAGTTCTAGCGGGAGGGTTAACAATGAGCAGTTCTTC. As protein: CASSSSGRVNNEQFF.

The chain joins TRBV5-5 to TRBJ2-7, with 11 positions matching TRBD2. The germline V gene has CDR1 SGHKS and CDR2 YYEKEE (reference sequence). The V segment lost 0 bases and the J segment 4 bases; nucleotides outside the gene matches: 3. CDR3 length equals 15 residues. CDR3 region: CASSLGLAGTYEQYF. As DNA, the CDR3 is TGTGCCAGCAGCTTGGGACTAGCGGGGACATACGAGCAGTACTTC.

CDR3 nucleotides: TGTGCCAGCAGCCAAGAACAGGGGGCCCTCACAGATACGCAGTATTTT. Amino acids: CASSQEQGALTDTQYF. The genes are TRBV14 and TRBJ2-3; the match to TRBD1 covers 9 bases. This CDR3 is 16 amino acids long. The junction had 3 bases not matched to a gene; V was cut back by 0 bases and J by 2 bases. Germline V gene sequence: CDR1 SGHDN, CDR2 FVKESK.

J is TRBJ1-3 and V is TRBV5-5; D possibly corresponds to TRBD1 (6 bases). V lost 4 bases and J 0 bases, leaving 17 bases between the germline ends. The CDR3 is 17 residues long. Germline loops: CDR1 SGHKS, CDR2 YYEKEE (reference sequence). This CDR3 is CASSRRTALDSGNTIYF. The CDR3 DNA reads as TGTGCCAGCAGCCGCCGGACAGCTTTAGACTCTGGAAACACCATATATTTT. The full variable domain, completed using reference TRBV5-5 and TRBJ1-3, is DAGVTQSPTHLIKTRGQQVTLRCSPISGHKSVSWYQQVLGQGPQFIFQYYEKEERGRGNFPDRFSARQFPNYSSELNVNALLLGDSALYLCASSRRTALDSGNTIYFGEGSWLTVV.

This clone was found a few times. CDR3 sequence (DNA): TGTGCCATCACCCCGATCCCCGGGAGTGTCGCCGATGAGCAGTTCTTC. It yields the protein CAITPIPGSVADEQFF. The chain carries TRBV10-3 and TRBJ2-1; D is possibly TRBD2 (6 bases). This CDR3 has 16 residues. Looked up from germline, CDR1 is ENHRY and CDR2 is SYGVKD. V was trimmed by 7 bases and J by 8 bases, leaving 24 bases between them.

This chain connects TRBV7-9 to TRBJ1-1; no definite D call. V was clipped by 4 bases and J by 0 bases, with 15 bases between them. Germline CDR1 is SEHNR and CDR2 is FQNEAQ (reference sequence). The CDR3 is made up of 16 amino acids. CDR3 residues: CASSSPTGPMNTEAFF. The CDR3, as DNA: TGTGCCAGCAGCTCCCCGACGGGCCCAATGAACACTGAAGCTTTCTTT.

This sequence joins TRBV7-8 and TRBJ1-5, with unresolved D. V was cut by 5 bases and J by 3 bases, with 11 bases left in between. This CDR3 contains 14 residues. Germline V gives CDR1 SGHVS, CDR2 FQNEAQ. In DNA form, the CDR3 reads TGTGCCAGCAGCGGGCAGTGGAACAATCAGCCCCAGCATTTT. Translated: CASSGQWNNQPQHF.

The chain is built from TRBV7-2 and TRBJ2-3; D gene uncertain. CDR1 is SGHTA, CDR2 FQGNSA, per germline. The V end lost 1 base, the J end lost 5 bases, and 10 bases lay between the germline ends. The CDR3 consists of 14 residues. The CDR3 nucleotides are TGTGCCAGCAGCTTAGGACACCTCGGAGATACGCAGTATTTT. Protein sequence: CASSLGHLGDTQYF.

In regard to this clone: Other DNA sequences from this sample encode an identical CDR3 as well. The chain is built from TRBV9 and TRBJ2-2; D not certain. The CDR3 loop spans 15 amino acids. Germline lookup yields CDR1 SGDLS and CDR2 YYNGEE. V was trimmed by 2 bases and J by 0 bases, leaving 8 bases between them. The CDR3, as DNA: TGTGCCAGCAGCGTTCGAGCTACGAACACCGGGGAGCTGTTTTTT. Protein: CASSVRATNTGELFF.

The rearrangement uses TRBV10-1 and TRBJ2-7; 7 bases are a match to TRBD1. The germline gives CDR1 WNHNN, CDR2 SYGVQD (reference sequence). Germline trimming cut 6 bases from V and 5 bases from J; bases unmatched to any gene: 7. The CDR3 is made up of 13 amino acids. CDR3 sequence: CASSETGFDEQYF. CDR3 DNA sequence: TGCGCCAGCAGCGAGACAGGGTTCGACGAGCAGTACTTC.

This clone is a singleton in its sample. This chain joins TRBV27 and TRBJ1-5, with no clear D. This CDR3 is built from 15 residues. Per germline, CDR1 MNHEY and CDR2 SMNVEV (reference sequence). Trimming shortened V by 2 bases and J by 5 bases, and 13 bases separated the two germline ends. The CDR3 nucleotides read TGTGCCAGCAGTTTAAAAGTAGGCGGACATCAGCCCCAGCATTTT. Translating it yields CASSLKVGGHQPQHF.

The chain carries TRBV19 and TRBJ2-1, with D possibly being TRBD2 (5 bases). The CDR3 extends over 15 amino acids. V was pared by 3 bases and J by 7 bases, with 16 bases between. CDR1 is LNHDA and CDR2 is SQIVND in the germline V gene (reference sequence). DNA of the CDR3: TGTGCCAGTAGTATGGTTTTTTCCCGAGGGAATGAGCAGTTCTTC. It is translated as CASSMVFSRGNEQFF.

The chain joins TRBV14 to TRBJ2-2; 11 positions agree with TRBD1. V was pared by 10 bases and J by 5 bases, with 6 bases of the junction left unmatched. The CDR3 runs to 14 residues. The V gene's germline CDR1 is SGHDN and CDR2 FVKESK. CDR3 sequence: CATKDRGQTGELFF. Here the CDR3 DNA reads TGTGCCACCAAGGACAGGGGGCAGACCGGGGAGCTGTTTTTT.

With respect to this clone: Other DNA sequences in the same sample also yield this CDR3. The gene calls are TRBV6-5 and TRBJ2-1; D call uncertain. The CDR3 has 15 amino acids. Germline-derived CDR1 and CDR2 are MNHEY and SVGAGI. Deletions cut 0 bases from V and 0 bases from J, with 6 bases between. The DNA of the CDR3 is TGTGCCAGCAGTTACTCAGGTAGCTCCTACAATGAGCAGTTCTTC. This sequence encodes CASSYSGSSYNEQFF.

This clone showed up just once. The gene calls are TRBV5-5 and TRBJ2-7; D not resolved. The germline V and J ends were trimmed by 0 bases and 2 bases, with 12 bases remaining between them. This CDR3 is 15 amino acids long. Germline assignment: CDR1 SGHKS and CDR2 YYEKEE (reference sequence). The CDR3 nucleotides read TGTGCCAGCAGCTTGGAAGCTGATGTCGCCTACGAGCAGTACTTC. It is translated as CASSLEADVAYEQYF.

The DNA for the CDR3 is TGCAGCGTTGAACATATCAGGACAGGCAATGAGCAGTTCTTC. It specifies CSVEHIRTGNEQFF. The V gene is TRBV29-1, the J gene TRBJ2-1; 7 nucleotides align to TRBD1. The CDR3 is 14 residues long. J lost 6 bases, V lost 2 bases, and 7 bases had no gene match. Germline CDR1 and CDR2: SQVTM and ANQGSEA.

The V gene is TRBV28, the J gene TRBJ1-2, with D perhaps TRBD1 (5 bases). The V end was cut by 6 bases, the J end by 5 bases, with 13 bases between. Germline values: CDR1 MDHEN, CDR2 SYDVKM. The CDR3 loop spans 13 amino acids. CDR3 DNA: TGTGCCAGCAGAGCAGGGCCTGGGTATGGCTACACCTTC. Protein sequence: CASRAGPGYGYTF.